Following are 24 T cell receptor beta chains from one sample sequenced in a study of blood T cell repertoires in COVID-19. Profiling relied on immunoSEQ multiplex PCR, and the TCRdb table lists in-frame clones only, not all of them. The data hold roughly 69,000 clones, with around 84% observed a single time. Sequenced input: peripheral blood. All receptors derive from a human donor in a cohort sampled during active COVID-19.

This sequence joins TRBV28 and TRBJ2-7, with TRBD1 as a possible D gene (6 bases). V was pared by 2 bases and J by 0 bases, with 8 bases between. CDR3 length equals 14 residues. The V gene's germline CDR1 is MDHEN and CDR2 SYDVKM. The CDR3 coding sequence is TGTGCCAGCAGTTTAAGAGGGGGCTCCTACGAGCAGTACTTC. This translates into CASSLRGGSYEQYF.

In this sample, this clone turned up once. The chain employs TRBV12-3 or TRBV12-4 and TRBJ2-2; tentatively, D is TRBD2 (6 bases). V lost 3 bases and J lost 7, with 9 bases in between. The CDR3 consists of 13 residues. Written as DNA, the CDR3 is TGTGCCAGCAGTTTCGGAGCGGGCGGGGAGCTGTTTTTT. Its translation is CASSFGAGGELFF.

This rearrangement joins TRBV6-6 to TRBJ2-3, with TRBD1 matching 9 bases. The CDR3 spans 15 residues. V lost 2 bases to trimming and J lost 3 bases; unmatched junction nucleotides: 3. The germline gives CDR1 MNHNY, CDR2 SVGAGI (reference sequence). The CDR3 loop reads CASSYLGQGTDTQYF. Here the CDR3 DNA reads TGTGCCAGCAGTTACCTAGGACAGGGGACAGATACGCAGTATTTT.

The chain links TRBV18 to TRBJ1-1, with TRBD1 as a possible D gene (6 bases). CDR1 and CDR2 (germline): KGHSH, LQKENI. This CDR3 has 15 amino acids. V lost 0 bases and J lost 0, with 8 bases in between. CDR3 in amino acids: CASSPPRTVNTEAFF. The CDR3 nucleotides are TGTGCCAGCTCACCACCACGGACAGTGAACACTGAAGCTTTCTTT.

V usage is TRBV6-6 and J usage is TRBJ1-5; 7 bases align to TRBD1. Trimming at V came to 10 bases and at J to 3 bases, leaving 9 bases not matched to a gene. The CDR3 totals 14 residues. The germline V gene encodes CDR1 MNHNY and CDR2 SVGAGI (reference sequence). The CDR3 loop reads CAIADRVDNQPQHF. CDR3 nucleotides: TGTGCCATCGCAGACAGGGTCGACAATCAGCCCCAGCATTTT.

This chain links TRBV5-4 with TRBJ2-2, with 12 bases identical to TRBD2. CDR3 size: 17 residues. V lost 4 bases and J lost 6; bases outside the gene matches: 10. Germline assignment: CDR1 SGHNT and CDR2 YYREEE (reference sequence). In DNA, the CDR3 is TGTGCCAGCAGCGCCCCTAGCGGGGGGGCCCAGGCCGGGGAGCTGTTTTTT. It translates to CASSAPSGGAQAGELFF.

The chain employs TRBV7-9 and TRBJ1-2; TRBD1 might be the D (5 bases). The CDR3 loop spans 15 amino acids. The V gene lost 0 bases and the J gene lost 5 bases, with 13 bases spanning the gap. Germline V gene data show CDR1 as SEHNR and CDR2 as FQNEAQ (reference sequence). The CDR3 DNA sequence: TGTGCCAGCAGCTTAGCTGCAGGGTTTGTTTATGGCTACACCTTC. As protein: CASSLAAGFVYGYTF.

The V call is TRBV19, the J call TRBJ2-7; TRBD2 aligns across 11 bases. CDR3 length: 15 residues. Germline values: CDR1 LNHDA, CDR2 SQIVND (reference sequence). V trimming: 6 bases; J trimming: 0 bases; junction bases outside the gene matches: 4. CDR3 sequence (DNA): TGTGCCAGTAGGGCGACTAGCGGGACCTCCTACGAGCAGTACTTC. Translation gives CASRATSGTSYEQYF.

The chain carries TRBV7-2 and TRBJ1-5; D is unresolved. The ends were cut back, 2 bases at V and 0 bases at J, with 8 bases in the middle. Germline V gene lookup returns CDR1 SGHTA and CDR2 FQGNSA. The CDR3 is 15 amino acids. The CDR3 here is CASSLQAPSNQPQHF. DNA for the CDR3: TGTGCCAGCAGCTTACAGGCTCCTAGCAATCAGCCCCAGCATTTT.

The J gene is TRBJ2-3, the V gene TRBV11-2, with 7 bases aligning to TRBD1. The CDR3 runs to 14 residues. With 4 bases clipped from V and 2 bases from J, the junction kept 3 bases outside the gene matches. In germline, CDR1 is SGHAT, CDR2 FQNNGV. The CDR3 sequence is CASSSTGNTDTQYF. As DNA, the CDR3 is TGTGCCAGCAGCTCGACAGGGAACACAGATACGCAGTATTTT.

The genes are TRBV7-2 and TRBJ2-5; perhaps TRBD2 as D (7 bases). This CDR3 comprises 15 residues. CDR1 is SGHTA and CDR2 is FQGNSA in the germline V gene. Trimming took off 5 bases at V and 4 bases at J, with 17 bases between the two ends. CDR3 in amino acids: CASSPMGGAVETQYF. The CDR3 DNA is TGTGCCAGCAGCCCAATGGGGGGGGCGGTAGAGACCCAGTACTTC. Full variable domain (remainder filled in from reference TRBV7-2 and TRBJ2-5): GAGVSQSPSNKVTEKGKDVELRCDPISGHTALYWYRQSLGQGLEFLIYFQGNSAPDKSGLPSDRFSAERTGGSVSTLTIQRTQQEDSAVYLCASSPMGGAVETQYFGPGTRLLVL.

The chain joins TRBV7-8 to TRBJ1-6; the match to TRBD1 covers 7 bases. V shed 5 bases and J 6 bases; nucleotides not matched to a gene: 7. The CDR3 totals 15 residues. Germline V gene data show CDR1 as SGHVS and CDR2 as FQNEAQ. The CDR3 reads CASSRSRQGNSPLHF. The CDR3 bases are TGTGCCAGCAGCCGGAGCCGACAGGGTAATTCACCCCTCCACTTT.

This chain joins TRBV19 and TRBJ1-6, with D perhaps TRBD1 (5 bases). The CDR3 runs to 13 residues. The V gene lost 5 bases and the J gene lost 7 bases, with 9 bases spanning the gap. Per the germline V gene, CDR1 is LNHDA and CDR2 is SQIVND (reference sequence). The CDR3 DNA reads TGTGCCAGTAGTCCAGGGTGGAATTCACCCCTCCACTTT. It is translated as CASSPGWNSPLHF. Drawing the rest from reference TRBV19 and TRBJ1-6, the complete variable domain is DGGITQSPKYLFRKEGQNVTLSCEQNLNHDAMYWYRQDPGQGLRLIYYSQIVNDFQKGDIAEGYSVSREKKESFPLTVTSAQKNPTAFYLCASSPGWNSPLHFGNGTRLTVT.

The CDR3 region has the DNA TGTGCCAGCAGCGGACTAGCGGGCTACAATGAGCAGTTCTTC. It specifies CASSGLAGYNEQFF. This rearrangement joins TRBV28 to TRBJ2-1, with 11 nucleotides matching TRBD2. V gave up 6 bases and J gave up 3 bases; unmatched junction bases: 1. This CDR3 contains 14 residues. Germline lookup yields CDR1 MDHEN and CDR2 SYDVKM. Variable domain in full (rest from reference TRBV28 and TRBJ2-1): DVKVTQSSRYLVKRTGEKVFLECVQDMDHENMFWYRQDPGLGLRLIYFSYDVKMKEKGDIPEGYSVSREKKERFSLILESASTNQTSMYLCASSGLAGYNEQFFGPGTRLTVL.

V gene TRBV27 combines with J gene TRBJ2-7, with 8 bases fitting TRBD2. This CDR3 spans 15 amino acids. Germline trimming cut 5 bases from V and 4 bases from J; bases unmatched to any gene: 10. CDR1 and CDR2 (germline): MNHEY, SMNVEV (reference sequence). Here the CDR3 reads CASSPHLAGLYEQYF. CDR3 DNA sequence: TGTGCCAGCAGTCCCCACCTAGCGGGTCTGTACGAGCAGTACTTC.

The CDR3 nucleotides read TGCGCCAGCACGGACGGGAGCTCCTACGAGCAGTACTTC. Translating it yields CASTDGSSYEQYF. The chain carries TRBV5-1 and TRBJ2-7; D is possibly TRBD2 (6 bases). The CDR3 loop spans 13 amino acids. Germline V gives CDR1 SGHRS, CDR2 YFSETQ. Deletions cut 6 bases from V and 0 bases from J, with 10 bases between. The full variable domain, with the rest looked up from reference TRBV5-1 and TRBJ2-7, is KAGVTQTPRYLIKTRGQQVTLSCSPISGHRSVSWYQQTPGQGLQFLFEYFSETQRNKGNFPGRFSGRQFSNSRSEMNVSTLELGDSALYLCASTDGSSYEQYFGPGTRLTVT.

The chain is built from TRBV19 and TRBJ1-3, with TRBD1 matching over 9 bases. V lost 4 bases to trimming and J lost 4 bases; unmatched junction nucleotides: 8. Germline-derived CDR1 and CDR2 are LNHDA and SQIVND (reference sequence). The CDR3 spans 16 residues. CDR3 nucleotides: TGTGCCAGTAGTACCTCCGCCGGGACAGGGGGAAACACCATATATTTT. Translation gives CASSTSAGTGGNTIYF.

The V gene is TRBV6-2 or TRBV6-3, the J gene TRBJ2-1, with 7 bases matching TRBD2. The germline V gene encodes CDR1 MNHEY and CDR2 SVGEGT. J was trimmed by 4 bases and V by 7 bases; bases with no gene match: 10. This CDR3 is built from 15 residues. The CDR3, as DNA: TGTGCCAGCACCCCCTTCGGCGGGGGTTACAATGAGCAGTTCTTC. It codes for CASTPFGGGYNEQFF.

CDR3 DNA sequence: TGTGCCAGCAGCCCAATAGACAGGGGCGACGAGCAGTACTTC. Protein: CASSPIDRGDEQYF. V is TRBV9 and J is TRBJ2-7, with 8 bases identical to TRBD1. The CDR3 has 14 residues. V dropped 4 bases and J dropped 5; count of bases not matched to a gene: 8. The germline V gene has CDR1 SGDLS and CDR2 YYNGEE.

The chain links TRBV19 to TRBJ2-7, with 8 bases that match TRBD1. The ends lost 6 bases at V and 2 bases at J; junction bases unmatched: 6. The CDR3 spans 14 residues. The germline V gene has CDR1 LNHDA and CDR2 SQIVND (reference sequence). The CDR3 region has the DNA TGTGCCAGTAGCCCGACAGGGGCGGCCTACGAGCAGTACTTC. Amino acids: CASSPTGAAYEQYF.

The J gene is TRBJ2-1, the V gene TRBV27, with TRBD1 matching 11 bases. With 0 bases clipped from V and 8 bases from J, the junction kept 9 bases outside the gene matches. The length of the CDR3 is 17 residues. Germline V lookup: CDR1 MNHEY, CDR2 SMNVEV (reference sequence). CDR3 amino acids: CASSLSMGQGEADEQFF. CDR3 coding DNA: TGTGCCAGCAGTTTATCGATGGGACAGGGGGAGGCGGATGAGCAGTTCTTC.

The sample holds a few counts of this clone. This CDR3 reads CASSLVRTSNQPQHF. The CDR3 DNA sequence: TGTGCCAGCAGTTTAGTACGGACTTCTAATCAGCCCCAGCATTTT. This chain joins TRBV28 and TRBJ1-5; D gene uncertain. CDR1 MDHEN and CDR2 SYDVKM come from the germline V gene. There are 15 residues in the CDR3. V was shortened by 2 bases and J by 4 bases, with 12 bases between the two germline ends.

The V gene is TRBV3-1 (or the pseudogene TRBV3-2), the J gene TRBJ2-5; D is undetermined. Germline V gene lookup returns CDR1 LGHDT and CDR2 YNNKEL (reference sequence). The CDR3 contains 16 residues. The V gene lost 4 bases and the J gene lost 0 bases, with 15 bases spanning the gap. The CDR3 nucleotides are TGTGCCAGCAGCCGACAATTGGGCCGGTACCAAGAGACCCAGTACTTC. Translating gives CASSRQLGRYQETQYF.

The rearrangement joins TRBV2 to TRBJ1-2; D perhaps matches TRBD1 (5 bases). Germline-derived CDR1 and CDR2 are SNHLY and FYNNEI. Trimming left V 6 bases short and J 7 bases short, with 6 bases between. This CDR3 has 10 amino acids. CDR3 sequence reads: CASRDIGYTF. The CDR3 DNA reads as TGTGCCAGCAGGGACATTGGCTACACCTTC.